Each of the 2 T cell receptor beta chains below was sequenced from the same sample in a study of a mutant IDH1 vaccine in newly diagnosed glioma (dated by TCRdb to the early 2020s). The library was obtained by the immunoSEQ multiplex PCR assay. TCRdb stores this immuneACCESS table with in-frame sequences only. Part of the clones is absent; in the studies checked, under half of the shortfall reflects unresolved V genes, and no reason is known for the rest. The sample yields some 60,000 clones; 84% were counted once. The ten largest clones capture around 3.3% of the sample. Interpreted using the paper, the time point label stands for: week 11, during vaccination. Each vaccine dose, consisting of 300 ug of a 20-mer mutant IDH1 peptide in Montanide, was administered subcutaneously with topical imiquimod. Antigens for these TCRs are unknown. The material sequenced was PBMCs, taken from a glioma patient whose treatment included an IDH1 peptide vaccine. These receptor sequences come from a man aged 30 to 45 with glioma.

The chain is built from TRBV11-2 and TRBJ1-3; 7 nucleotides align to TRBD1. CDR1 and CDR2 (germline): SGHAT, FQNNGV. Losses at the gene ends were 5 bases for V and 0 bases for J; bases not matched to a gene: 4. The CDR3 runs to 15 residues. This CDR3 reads CASSVGQVSGNTIYF. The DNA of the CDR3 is TGTGCCAGCAGCGTTGGACAGGTCTCTGGAAACACCATATATTTT.

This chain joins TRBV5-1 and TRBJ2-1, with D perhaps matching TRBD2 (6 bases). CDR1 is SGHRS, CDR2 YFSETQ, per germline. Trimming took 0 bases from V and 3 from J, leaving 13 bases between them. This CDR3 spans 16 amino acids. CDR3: CASSLDGEVGYNEQFF. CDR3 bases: TGCGCCAGCAGCTTGGACGGGGAGGTTGGCTACAATGAGCAGTTCTTC. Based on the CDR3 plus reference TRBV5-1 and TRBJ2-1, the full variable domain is KAGVTQTPRYLIKTRGQQVTLSCSPISGHRSVSWYQQTPGQGLQFLFEYFSETQRNKGNFPGRFSGRQFSNSRSEMNVSTLELGDSALYLCASSLDGEVGYNEQFFGPGTRLTVL.